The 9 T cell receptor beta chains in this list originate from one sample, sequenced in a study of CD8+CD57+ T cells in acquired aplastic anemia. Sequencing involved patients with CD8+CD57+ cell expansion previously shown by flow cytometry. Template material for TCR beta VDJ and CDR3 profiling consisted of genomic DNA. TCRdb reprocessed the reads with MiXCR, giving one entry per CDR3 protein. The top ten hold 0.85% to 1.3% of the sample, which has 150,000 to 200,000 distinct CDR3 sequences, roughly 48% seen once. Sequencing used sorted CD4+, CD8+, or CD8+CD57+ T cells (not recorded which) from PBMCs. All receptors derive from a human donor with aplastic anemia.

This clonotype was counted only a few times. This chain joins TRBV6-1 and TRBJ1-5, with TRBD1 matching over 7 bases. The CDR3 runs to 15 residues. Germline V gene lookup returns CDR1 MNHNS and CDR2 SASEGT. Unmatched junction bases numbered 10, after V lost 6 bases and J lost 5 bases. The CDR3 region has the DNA TGTGCCAGCAGCAGATACAGGGGAGACGATCAGCCCCAGCATTTT. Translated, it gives CASSRYRGDDQPQHF.

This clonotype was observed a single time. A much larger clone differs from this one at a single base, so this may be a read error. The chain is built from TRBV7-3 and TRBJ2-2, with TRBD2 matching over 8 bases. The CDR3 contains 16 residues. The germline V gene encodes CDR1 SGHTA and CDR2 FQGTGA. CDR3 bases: TGTGCCTGCAGCTTAGGGGCGGGGGGAAACACCGGGGAGCTGTTTTTT. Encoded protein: CACSLGAGGNTGELFF.

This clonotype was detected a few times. CDR3 sequence: CSAQGRQETQYF. The CDR3 DNA reads TGCAGTGCGCAGGGTCGACAAGAGACCCAGTACTTC. The chain joins TRBV20-1 to TRBJ2-5; a possible D gene is TRBD1 (5 bases). The CDR3 totals 12 residues. Trimming stripped 6 bases from V and 2 bases from J, with 10 bases between. Germline values: CDR1 DFQATT, CDR2 SNEGSKA (reference sequence).

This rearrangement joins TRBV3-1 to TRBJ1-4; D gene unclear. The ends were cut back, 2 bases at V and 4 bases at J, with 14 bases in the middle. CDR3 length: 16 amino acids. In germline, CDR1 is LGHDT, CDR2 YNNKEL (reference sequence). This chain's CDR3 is CASSQISGSGNEKLFF. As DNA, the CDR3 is TGTGCCAGCAGCCAAATTTCCGGGTCAGGTAATGAAAAACTGTTTTTT.

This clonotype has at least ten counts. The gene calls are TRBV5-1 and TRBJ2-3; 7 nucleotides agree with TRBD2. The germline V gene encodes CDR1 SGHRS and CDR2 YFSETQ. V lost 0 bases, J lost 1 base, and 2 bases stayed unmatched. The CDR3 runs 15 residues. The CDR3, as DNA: TGCGCCAGCAGCTTGGCGGCGGGGGGCACAGATACGCAGTATTTT. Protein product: CASSLAAGGTDTQYF.

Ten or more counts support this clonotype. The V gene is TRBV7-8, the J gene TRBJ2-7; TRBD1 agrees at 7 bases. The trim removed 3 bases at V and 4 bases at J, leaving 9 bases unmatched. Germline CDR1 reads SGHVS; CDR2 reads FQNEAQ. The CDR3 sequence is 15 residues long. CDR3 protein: CASSFKGAGEYEQYF. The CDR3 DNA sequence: TGTGCCAGCAGCTTCAAGGGGGCGGGCGAATACGAGCAGTACTTC.

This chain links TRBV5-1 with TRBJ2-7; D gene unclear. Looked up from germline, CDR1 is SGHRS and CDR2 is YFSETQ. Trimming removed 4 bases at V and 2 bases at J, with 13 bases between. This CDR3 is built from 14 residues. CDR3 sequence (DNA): TGCGCCAGCAGCCCCCCACGCCACACCTACGAGCAGTACTTC. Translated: CASSPPRHTYEQYF.

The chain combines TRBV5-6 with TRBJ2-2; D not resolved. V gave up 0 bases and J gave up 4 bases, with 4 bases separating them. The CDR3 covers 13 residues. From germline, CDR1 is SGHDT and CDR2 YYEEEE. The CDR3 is CASSLGATGELFF. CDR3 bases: TGTGCCAGCAGCTTGGGCGCCACCGGGGAGCTGTTTTTT.

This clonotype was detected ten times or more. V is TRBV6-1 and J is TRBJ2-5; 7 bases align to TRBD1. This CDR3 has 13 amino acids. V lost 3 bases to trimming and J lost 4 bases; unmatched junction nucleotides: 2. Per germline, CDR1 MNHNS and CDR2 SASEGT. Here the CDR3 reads CASSETGLETQYF. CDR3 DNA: TGTGCCAGCAGTGAGACAGGGCTAGAGACCCAGTACTTC.